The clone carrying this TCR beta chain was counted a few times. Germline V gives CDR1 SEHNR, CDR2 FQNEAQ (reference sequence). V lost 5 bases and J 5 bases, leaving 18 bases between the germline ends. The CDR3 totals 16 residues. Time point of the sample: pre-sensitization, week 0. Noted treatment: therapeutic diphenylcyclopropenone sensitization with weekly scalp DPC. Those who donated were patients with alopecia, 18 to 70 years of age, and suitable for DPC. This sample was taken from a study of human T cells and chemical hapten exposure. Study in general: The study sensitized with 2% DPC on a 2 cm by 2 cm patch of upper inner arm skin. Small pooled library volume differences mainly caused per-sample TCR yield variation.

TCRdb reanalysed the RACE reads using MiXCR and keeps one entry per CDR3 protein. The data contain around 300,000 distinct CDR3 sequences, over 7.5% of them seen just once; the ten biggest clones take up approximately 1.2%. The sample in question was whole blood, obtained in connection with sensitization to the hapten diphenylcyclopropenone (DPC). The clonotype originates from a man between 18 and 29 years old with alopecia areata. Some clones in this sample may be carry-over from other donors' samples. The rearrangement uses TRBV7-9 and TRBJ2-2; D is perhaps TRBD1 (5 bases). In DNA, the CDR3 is TGTGCCAGCAGCACCTATGCAGGGAAGGTGACCGGGGAGCTGTTTTTT. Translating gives CASSTYAGKVTGELFF.